Listed below are T cell receptor beta chains from one sample, sequenced in a study of shared clonotypes between healthy human individuals. Profiled with immunoSEQ multiplex PCR; TCRdb holds only in-frame clones, not every one. The sample consists of approximately 400,000 clones, about 96% of them appearing once. The source material was memory CD8+ T cells sorted from blood. These receptors originate from a man younger than 40 in good health. CDR3s include the opening cysteine and the closing phenylalanine or tryptophan. A D gene is named only where the DNA matches it firmly. Size values are once, few and many counts, or a class for expanded clones, and some rows have none.

- TRBD2 TRBJ2-7 15 TRBV15 TGTGCCACCAGCAGAGGATTAGCGGGGAGATACGAGCAGTACTTC CATSRGLAGRYEQYF
- TRBD2 TRBJ2-1 16 TRBV7-8 TGTGCCAGCACCTCTCTTGGACTAGCGGGACTCAATGAGCAGTTCTTC CASTSLGLAGLNEQFF
- - TRBJ2-3 14 TRBV5-1 TGCGCCAGCAGCCCCGGGACGGTGGCAGATACGCAGTATTTT CASSPGTVADTQYF
- TRBD1 TRBJ2-5 15 TRBV5-5 TGTGCCAGCAGCGTCGGACAGGGGCTCGGAAAGACCCAGTACTTC CASSVGQGLGKTQYF
- TRBD1 TRBJ2-1 16 TRBV4-2 TGTGCCAGCAGCCCGAATCCGGGACAGTCCTACAATGAGCAGTTCTTC CASSPNPGQSYNEQFF
- TRBD1 TRBJ2-3 16 TRBV2 TGTGCCAGCAGCGACGCGCACAGGGGTAGCACAGATACGCAGTATTTT CASSDAHRGSTDTQYF
- TRBD1 TRBJ1-3 16 TRBV5-1 TGCGCCAGCAGCTTGACAGGGGCGATCTCTGGAAACACCATATATTTT CASSLTGAISGNTIYF
- - TRBJ1-1 13 TRBV5-1 TGCGCCAGCAGCTTATGGCAGAACACTGAAGCTTTCTTT CASSLWQNTEAFF
- - TRBJ1-1 15 TRBV6-1 TGTGCCAGCAGTGAGAGGGCAGGGGCGAACACTGAAGCTTTCTTT CASSERAGANTEAFF
- - TRBJ2-3 16 TRBV5-1 TGCGCCAGCAGCCCCCCACTATCGTTGTTCACAGATACGCAGTATTTT CASSPPLSLFTDTQYF
- TRBD1 TRBJ2-7 13 TRBV11-2 TGTGCCAGCAGCTCGACAGGGGCTTACGAGCAGTACTTC CASSSTGAYEQYF
- - TRBJ1-2 14 TRBV28 TGTGCCAGCAGTCTTGACAGGCCTCGGAGTGGCTACACCTTC CASSLDRPRSGYTF
- - TRBJ1-3 13 TRBV6-1 TGTGCCAGCGGGGGGAGGGCTGGAGACACCATATATTTT CASGGRAGDTIYF
- - TRBJ1-2 12 TRBV19 TGTGCCAGTAGTATGAGTGTGCGGAGCTACACCTTC CASSMSVRSYTF
- TRBD1 TRBJ1-2 13 TRBV9 TGTGCCAGCAGCGCAGGGGGCGACTATGGCTACACCTTC CASSAGGDYGYTF
few - TRBJ2-7 14 TRBV28 TGTGCCAGCAGCACCGCCGCAGGTTCCTACGAGCAGTACTTC CASSTAAGSYEQYF
- - TRBJ2-7 15 TRBV6-6 TGTGCCAGCAGAGACACGATACCCTACTCCTACGAGCAGTACTTC CASRDTIPYSYEQYF
- - TRBJ1-1 12 TRBV18 TGTGCCAGCTCAACAGGGAACACTGAAGCTTTCTTT CASSTGNTEAFF
- TRBD2 TRBJ2-3 17 TRBV27 TGTGCCAGCATTAGATCCCTAGCGGGAGGCCCTGGAGATACGCAGTATTTT CASIRSLAGGPGDTQYF
- - TRBJ2-5 11 TRBV2 TGTGCCAGCAGCGGGAGAGAGACCCAGTACTTC CASSGRETQYF
- - TRBJ2-5 15 TRBV6-1 TGTGCCAGCAGTGAAGGTTGGTCGGTCCAAAAGACCCAGTACTTC CASSEGWSVQKTQYF
- TRBD1 TRBJ2-2 16 TRBV13 TGTGCCAGCAGCTTAGGGGACAGGGGGAACACCGGGGAGCTGTTTTTT CASSLGDRGNTGELFF
- - TRBJ2-3 14 TRBV7-2 TGTGCCAGCAGCTCTTCTAGGACCGGGGATACGCAGTATTTT CASSSSRTGDTQYF
- TRBD2 TRBJ2-1 14 TRBV4-2 TGTGCCAGCAGCCAAGGGACTAGCGACAATGAGCAGTTCTTC CASSQGTSDNEQFF
- - TRBJ2-7 11 TRBV11-2 TGTGCCAGCAGCTTACGGTCCGAGCAGTACTTC CASSLRSEQYF
- - TRBJ2-1 10 TRBV10-1 TGCGCCAGCACGGTACTAGAGCAGTTCTTC CASTVLEQFF
- - TRBJ2-7 12 TRBV5-4 TGTGCCAGCAGCTCGAGCCCGTACGAGCAGTACTTC CASSSSPYEQYF
- - TRBJ2-1 15 TRBV18 TGTGCCAGCTCATCCTACAGCGGGTCCTACAATGAGCAGTTCTTC CASSSYSGSYNEQFF
- TRBD2 TRBJ2-1 16 TRBV5-1 TGCGCCAGCAGCTTTGGCAGCGGGAGCTCCTACAATGAGCAGTTCTTC CASSFGSGSSYNEQFF
- TRBD1 TRBJ2-5 13 TRBV29-1 TGCAGCGTTAACCGGGACAGCCAAGAGACCCAGTACTTC CSVNRDSQETQYF
once - TRBJ2-7 14 TRBV6-1 TGTGCCAGCAGTGATAGTCCCACTTCCTACGAGCAGTACTTC CASSDSPTSYEQYF
- - TRBJ2-7 15 TRBV11-2 TGTGCCAGCAGTGAAGTCGGCGGCCCCTCCTACGAGCAGTACTTC CASSEVGGPSYEQYF
- - TRBJ1-5 12 TRBV7-6 TGTGCCAGCAGCTTAGTTGGGCAGCCCCAGCATTTT CASSLVGQPQHF
- TRBD1 TRBJ1-1 14 TRBV5-1 TGCGCCAGCAGTAGGGCTAAGGGGGCCACTGAAGCTTTCTTT CASSRAKGATEAFF
- TRBD1 TRBJ1-3 15 TRBV7-9 TGTGCCAGCAGCTGGACAGGCAGCTCTGGAAACACCATATATTTT CASSWTGSSGNTIYF
- - TRBJ2-7 13 TRBV6-5 TGTGCCAGCAGCCGCAGGGGGGGGGACGAGCAGTACTTC CASSRRGGDEQYF
- TRBD1 TRBJ2-5 19 TRBV15 TGTGCCACCAGCCGGACAGGGGAGGAGGCGCAGGCGGCTGGAGAGACCCAGTACTTC CATSRTGEEAQAAGETQYF
once TRBD1 TRBJ2-1 15 TRBV9 TGTGCCAGCAGCCCAGGGACAGCCCCGTACAATGAGCAGTTCTTC CASSPGTAPYNEQFF
- - TRBJ1-1 11 TRBV6-5 TGTGCCAGCAGTGTCGGAACAGAAGCTTTCTTT CASSVGTEAFF
- - TRBJ2-7 19 TRBV7-3 TGTGCCAGCAGCCTAACACCACGTTGTGAATTCACCTCGTCCTACGAGCAGTACTTC CASSLTPRCEFTSSYEQYF
- TRBD2 TRBJ2-3 15 TRBV5-1 TGCGCCAGCAGCTTCGGGACTAGCGGGCCCGATACGCAGTATTTT CASSFGTSGPDTQYF
- - TRBJ1-2 13 TRBV5-1 TGCGCCAGCAGTCCCGGGGGTACTTATGGCTACACCTTC CASSPGGTYGYTF
- TRBD1 TRBJ1-4 15 TRBV5-6 TGTGCCAGCAGCTTGGTAGGGACAGAGGATGAAAAACTGTTTTTT CASSLVGTEDEKLFF
once - TRBJ2-6 16 TRBV7-8 TGTGCCAGCAGCTACCATCGTCTGGCTGGGGCCAACGTCCTGACTTTC CASSYHRLAGANVLTF
- - TRBJ2-7 14 TRBV10-3 TGTGCCATCAGTGATCCCGGGGTTATCTACGAGCAGTACTTC CAISDPGVIYEQYF
- - TRBJ2-7 13 TRBV6-5 TGTGCCAGCAGTTACTCGATCCTGGCGGAGCAGTACTTC CASSYSILAEQYF
- - TRBJ2-4 11 TRBV28 TGTGCCACCAGGGATGAAAACATTCAGTACTTC CATRDENIQYF
- - TRBJ1-2 16 TRBV28 TGTGCCAGCAGCCAGAGCTCGGGGAGAGCTAACTATGGCTACACCTTC CASSQSSGRANYGYTF
- - TRBJ2-7 14 TRBV10-2 TGCGCCAGCAGTGAGGTCACAGTCTATGGCGAGCAGTACTTC CASSEVTVYGEQYF